The 19 T cell receptor beta chains listed next were all sequenced from one sample in a study of T cell responses to AZD1222 COVID-19 vaccine (dated by TCRdb to the early 2020s). Receptor libraries were prepared by the immunoSEQ multiplex PCR assay. The immuneACCESS repertoire file appears here via TCRdb, limited to in-frame rearrangements. These files lack a portion of the clones; in checked studies, under half of the deficit traces to unresolved V genes, and the cause of the others is not known. In this sample the table shows around 150,000 clones, about 93% of which occur a single time. In total, the top ten clones hold roughly 7.1% of the sample. Explained via the paper, the time point label denotes: about 28 days (+/-7) after the second vaccine dose. Source: peripheral blood, taken 28 days after the second AZD1222 dose. All receptors derive from an adult who received the AZD1222 COVID-19 vaccine.

The chain joins TRBV19 to TRBJ1-5, with D possibly TRBD1 on 6 matching bases. The germline gives CDR1 LNHDA, CDR2 SQIVND (reference sequence). The CDR3 loop spans 16 amino acids. Trimming pared 4 bases from V and 2 bases from J, leaving 15 bases between. Here the CDR3 reads CASSRDGGGGNQPQHF. The CDR3 DNA reads as TGTGCCAGTAGTAGGGATGGTGGGGGCGGCAATCAGCCCCAGCATTTT.

This chain joins TRBV7-2 and TRBJ2-7; no clear D. CDR1 is SGHTA and CDR2 is FQGNSA in the germline V gene. The CDR3 length is 14 residues. V was shortened by 1 base and J by 6 bases, with 13 bases between the two germline ends. In DNA, the CDR3 is TGTGCCAGCAGCTTAGGTCCCAGCGTCGCCGAGCAGTACTTC. Encoded protein: CASSLGPSVAEQYF.

The V and J genes are TRBV6-6 and TRBJ2-7; D is perhaps TRBD1 (6 bases). This CDR3 contains 13 residues. Germline assignment: CDR1 MNHNY and CDR2 SVGAGI (reference sequence). Trimming removed 7 bases from V and 0 bases from J, with 10 bases in between. The DNA of the CDR3 is TGTGCCAGCACTGGGGACACCTCCTACGAGCAGTACTTC. Its protein product is CASTGDTSYEQYF.

The chain combines TRBV5-6 with TRBJ2-3, with 7 bases matching TRBD2. The V and J ends lost 4 bases and 2 bases, in that order; junction bases with no gene match: 10. The CDR3 consists of 16 residues. In germline, CDR1 is SGHDT, CDR2 YYEEEE. CDR3: CASSPIPGGYTDTQYF. The CDR3, as DNA: TGTGCCAGCAGCCCCATCCCCGGGGGGTACACAGATACGCAGTATTTT.

This chain links TRBV7-2 with TRBJ2-1; D is perhaps TRBD2 (6 bases). The CDR3 contains 17 residues. Germline V CDR1 and CDR2: SGHTA, FQGNSA. Trimming shortened V by 1 base and J by 4 bases, and 17 bases separated the two germline ends. The CDR3, as DNA: TGTGCCAGCAGCTTAGGGTTGGGTAGCGGTGGGTACAATGAGCAGTTCTTC. Protein sequence: CASSLGLGSGGYNEQFF.

This sequence joins TRBV19 and TRBJ2-7; TRBD2 might be the D (6 bases). V was pared by 3 bases and J by 6 bases, with 12 bases between. CDR1 LNHDA and CDR2 SQIVND come from the germline V gene (reference sequence). This CDR3 contains 13 residues. The DNA of the CDR3 is TGTGCCAGTAGTATTTGGGGAGGTCCCGAGCAGTACTTC. Protein sequence: CASSIWGGPEQYF.

The V gene is TRBV9, the J gene TRBJ1-5; a possible D gene is TRBD1 (5 bases). The CDR3 sequence is 13 residues long. From germline, CDR1 is SGDLS and CDR2 YYNGEE. The ends were cut back, 3 bases at V and 7 bases at J, with 11 bases in the middle. For the CDR3, the DNA is TGTGCCAGCAGCGCAGGGCTTGGGCAGCCCCAGCATTTT. It is translated as CASSAGLGQPQHF.

The gene calls are TRBV4-3 and TRBJ1-5; D gene unclear. The germline V gene has CDR1 LGHNA and CDR2 YSLEER. Trimming took off 0 bases at V and 5 bases at J, with 5 bases between the two ends. This CDR3 has 13 residues. Here the CDR3 DNA reads TGCGCCAGCAGCCAAGAGAAGGATCAGCCCCAGCATTTT. Translating gives CASSQEKDQPQHF.

This clone was observed a single time. V gene TRBV11-2 combines with J gene TRBJ1-3, with D perhaps matching TRBD1 (5 bases). Between the trimmed V and J ends, which lost 6 bases and 1 base, there was a span of 16 bases. CDR1 is SGHAT and CDR2 is FQNNGV in the germline V gene. This CDR3 is built from 16 residues. In DNA, the CDR3 is TGTGCCAGCAGACAACCGGGACGGCTTTCTGGAAACACCATATATTTT. Residues: CASRQPGRLSGNTIYF.

The rearrangement joins TRBV7-2 to TRBJ1-1; maybe TRBD1 (6 bases). Looked up from germline, CDR1 is SGHTA and CDR2 is FQGNSA. V was clipped by 3 bases and J by 3 bases, with 11 bases between them. The CDR3 is 14 amino acids. In nucleotides, the CDR3 is TGTGCCAGCAGCTTTTCGGGGGCGGACACTGAAGCTTTCTTT. Translating gives CASSFSGADTEAFF.

V is TRBV30 and J is TRBJ2-3, with 12 bases fitting TRBD2. There are 13 residues in the CDR3. Germline values: CDR1 GTSNPN, CDR2 SVGIG (reference sequence). Trimming at V came to 8 bases and at J to 3 bases, leaving 3 bases not matched to a gene. The CDR3 region is CAQGTSGTDTQYF. In nucleotides, the CDR3 is TGTGCCCAGGGGACTAGCGGGACAGATACGCAGTATTTT. Looking up the rest from reference TRBV30 and TRBJ2-3 gives the full variable domain: SQTIHQWPATLVQPVGSPLSLECTVEGTSNPNLYWYRQAAGRGLQLLFYSVGIGQISSEVPQNLSASRPQDRQFILSSKKLLLSDSGFYLCAQGTSGTDTQYFGPGTRLTVL.

The gene calls are TRBV29-1 and TRBJ2-4; tentatively, D is TRBD1 (6 bases). The germline V gene has CDR1 SQVTM and CDR2 ANQGSEA. V lost 6 bases and J 1 base, leaving 13 bases between the germline ends. This CDR3 is 14 amino acids long. CDR3 nucleotides: TGCAGCGTCCAGGGGCGAAACGCCAAAAACATTCAGTACTTC. It translates to CSVQGRNAKNIQYF.

This rearrangement joins TRBV11-3 to TRBJ1-2; TRBD1 is a possible D gene (6 bases). From germline, CDR1 is SGHNT and CDR2 YENEEA. This CDR3 comprises 12 residues. V lost 6 bases to trimming and J lost 8 bases, with 13 bases between them. The CDR3: CASSQGMLGYTF. The DNA of the CDR3 is TGTGCCAGCAGTCAGGGGATGTTGGGCTACACCTTC.

The gene calls are TRBV5-1 and TRBJ1-1; TRBD1 aligns across 9 bases. V lost 4 bases, J lost 7 bases, and 14 bases stayed unmatched. There are 16 residues in the CDR3. CDR1 and CDR2 (germline): SGHRS, YFSETQ. This CDR3 reads CASSPRTGVKVSEAFF. The CDR3 region has the DNA TGCGCCAGCAGCCCAAGGACAGGGGTTAAGGTTAGTGAAGCTTTCTTT.

The chain uses TRBV18 and TRBJ1-2, with 7 positions matching TRBD1. This CDR3 comprises 13 residues. The V gene end was trimmed by 6 bases and the J gene end by 7 bases; junction bases not matched to a gene: 8. Germline CDR1 is KGHSH and CDR2 is LQKENI. This CDR3 is CASSQGGEAGYTF. The CDR3 DNA reads TGTGCCAGCTCTCAGGGGGGTGAGGCTGGCTACACCTTC.

The V gene is TRBV19, the J gene TRBJ2-3; tentatively, D is TRBD1 (5 bases). Trimming took off 6 bases at V and 7 bases at J, with 29 bases between the two ends. This CDR3 region has 18 residues. Germline CDR1 LNHDA, CDR2 SQIVND (reference sequence). The CDR3 DNA follows: TGTGCCAGTAGCCTCCACCGGTTGGGGCTGGGTCCTTCCCATACGCAGTATTTT. Amino acids: CASSLHRLGLGPSHTQYF.

V gene TRBV28 combines with J gene TRBJ2-3, with 9 bases aligning to TRBD2. V shed 5 bases and J 3 bases; nucleotides not matched to a gene: 6. The CDR3 has 15 amino acids. CDR1 MDHEN and CDR2 SYDVKM come from the germline V gene. The CDR3: CASSLSGGGTDTQYF. The CDR3 DNA reads as TGTGCCAGCAGTCTTAGCGGGGGAGGTACAGATACGCAGTATTTT.

The chain joins TRBV30 to TRBJ2-7; D gene ambiguous. With 0 bases removed from V and 6 bases from J, the gap between germline ends came to 15 bases. The CDR3 length is 14 residues. The germline gives CDR1 GTSNPN, CDR2 SVGIG (reference sequence). The CDR3 sequence is CAWSVEALASEQYF. CDR3 DNA: TGTGCCTGGAGTGTTGAAGCTCTGGCCTCCGAGCAGTACTTC.

Remarks on this clone: Germline is not matched at one junction end, which may reflect a read error. Other DNA sequences in this sample translate to the same CDR3. The chain is built from TRBV6-1 and TRBJ1-5, with D possibly being TRBD1 (5 bases). This CDR3 is built from 13 residues. Germline CDR1 and CDR2: MNHNS and SASEGT. This CDR3 is CASSERGNQPQHF. The CDR3 DNA sequence: TGTGCCAGCAGTGAACGGGGCAACCAGCCCCAGCATTTT.